Below, 20 T cell receptor beta chains from the same sample are listed, as sequenced in a study of T cell responses to AZD1222 COVID-19 vaccine (dated by TCRdb to about 2021). What this sample's time point label stands for: baseline before first vaccination. The library was obtained by the immunoSEQ multiplex PCR assay. TCRdb holds this immuneACCESS table with in-frame rearrangements only. Some clones are missing; in checked studies, unresolved V genes explain under half, and the rest has no known cause. This specimen's table enumerates over 140,000 clones. About 2% of the sample rests with the top ten. The source material was peripheral blood. The receptors derive from an adult in good health.

The chain employs TRBV3-1 (or the pseudogene TRBV3-2) and TRBJ2-7, with 8 bases fitting TRBD1. The CDR3 loop spans 13 amino acids. Germline assignment: CDR1 LGHDT and CDR2 YNNKEL (reference sequence). Trimming removed 6 bases from V and 6 bases from J; junction bases left unmatched: 7. This chain's CDR3 is CASSQLTGGEQYF. Written as DNA, the CDR3 is TGTGCCAGCAGTCAACTAACAGGGGGCGAGCAGTACTTC.

Of note for this clone: Other nucleotide sequences from this sample produce the same CDR3. The V and J genes are TRBV9 and TRBJ1-1; D gene uncertain. This CDR3 comprises 13 residues. Per the germline V gene, CDR1 is SGDLS and CDR2 is YYNGEE. V was clipped by 0 bases and J by 0 bases, with 3 bases between them. In nucleotides, the CDR3 is TGTGCCAGCAGCGTAGCGGTGAACACTGAAGCTTTCTTT. It yields the protein CASSVAVNTEAFF.

V gene TRBV3-1 (or the pseudogene TRBV3-2) combines with J gene TRBJ2-1; D remains unclear. The CDR3 runs 13 residues. Germline V lookup: CDR1 LGHDT, CDR2 YNNKEL (reference sequence). V shed 0 bases and J shed 5 bases, with 5 bases lying between them. CDR3 residues: CASSQDLNNEQFF. The CDR3 DNA reads TGTGCCAGCAGCCAAGATCTAAACAATGAGCAGTTCTTC.

This chain joins TRBV27 and TRBJ1-6; D may be TRBD1 (5 bases). Trimming stripped 4 bases from V and 8 bases from J, with 9 bases between. This CDR3 region has 13 residues. CDR1 and CDR2 from the germline V gene are MNHEY and SMNVEV (reference sequence). This CDR3 is CASSSREYSPLHF. In DNA, the CDR3 is TGTGCCAGCAGTTCCAGGGAGTATTCACCCCTCCACTTT.

V and J are TRBV2 and TRBJ2-1; D is perhaps TRBD1 (6 bases). Germline V gives CDR1 SNHLY, CDR2 FYNNEI. V dropped 8 bases and J dropped 5 bases, with 16 bases sitting between them. The CDR3 spans 14 residues. The CDR3 loop is CASPKGDINNEQFF. The CDR3 DNA reads as TGTGCCAGCCCCAAGGGGGACATCAACAATGAGCAGTTCTTC.

The chain employs TRBV5-6 and TRBJ1-5, with 9 positions matching TRBD1. The CDR3 totals 14 residues. The V segment lost 3 bases and the J segment 7 bases; nucleotides outside the gene matches: 5. CDR1 is SGHDT, CDR2 YYEEEE, per germline. The CDR3 is CASSWGQGTQPQHF. The CDR3 bases are TGTGCCAGCAGCTGGGGACAGGGCACCCAGCCCCAGCATTTT. The whole variable domain, filled in from reference TRBV5-6 and TRBJ1-5, reads DAGVTQSPTHLIKTRGQQVTLRCSPKSGHDTVSWYQQALGQGPQFIFQYYEEEERQRGNFPDRFSGHQFPNYSSELNVNALLLGDSALYLCASSWGQGTQPQHFGDGTRLSIL.

The CDR3 protein is CASSLDRSGRAAFF. CDR3 nucleotides: TGTGCCAGCAGCTTAGATCGTAGCGGCAGGGCGGCTTTCTTT. The V and J genes are TRBV11-2 and TRBJ1-1; a weak D match, TRBD1 (5 bases). The germline V gene encodes CDR1 SGHAT and CDR2 FQNNGV. CDR3 length: 14 amino acids. Trimming left V 0 bases short and J 11 bases short, with 16 bases between.

The chain couples TRBV6-5 to TRBJ1-2; D remains unclear. Trimming shortened V by 3 bases and J by 1 base, and 9 bases separated the two germline ends. This CDR3 has 14 residues. In germline, CDR1 is MNHEY, CDR2 SVGAGI. CDR3 bases: TGTGCCAGCAGTTATATCAGCGATAACTATGGCTACACCTTC. As protein: CASSYISDNYGYTF.

The chain combines TRBV27 with TRBJ1-6, with D maybe TRBD1 (6 bases). Per the germline V gene, CDR1 is MNHEY and CDR2 is SMNVEV (reference sequence). The CDR3 length is 16 residues. V dropped 6 bases and J dropped 6 bases, with 18 bases sitting between them. The chain's CDR3 is CASRVRDTTSNSPLHF. The CDR3, as DNA: TGTGCCAGCAGAGTACGGGACACCACCTCTAATTCACCCCTCCACTTT.

The chain combines TRBV7-6 with TRBJ1-1, with a tentative D call TRBD1 (6 bases). This CDR3 has 14 residues. Per germline, CDR1 SGHVS and CDR2 FNYEAQ. Trimming pared 2 bases from V and 1 base from J, leaving 8 bases between. The CDR3 sequence is CASSLQGRNTEAFF. CDR3 sequence (DNA): TGTGCCAGCAGCTTACAGGGGAGGAACACTGAAGCTTTCTTT.

The chain employs TRBV14 and TRBJ2-2; 7 bases align to TRBD2. V trimming: 2 bases; J trimming: 2 bases; junction bases outside the gene matches: 5. There are 16 residues in the CDR3. Germline values: CDR1 SGHDN, CDR2 FVKESK. The chain's CDR3 is CASSQNGGTNTGELFF. CDR3 sequence (DNA): TGTGCCAGCAGCCAAAACGGGGGGACTAACACCGGGGAGCTGTTTTTT.

V gene TRBV20-1 combines with J gene TRBJ1-1; D uncertain. The CDR3 runs to 13 residues. The germline V gene has CDR1 DFQATT and CDR2 SNEGSKA (reference sequence). The V gene lost 3 bases and the J gene lost 4 bases, with 12 bases spanning the gap. Written as DNA, the CDR3 is TGCAGTGCTAGTGGGGAGTGGCGCACTGAAGCTTTCTTT. Amino acids: CSASGEWRTEAFF.

The V and J genes are TRBV7-9 and TRBJ1-2; 8 bases map to TRBD1. The CDR3 length is 14 residues. V shed 3 bases, J shed 9 bases, and the junction held 9 bases outside the gene matches. The germline CDR1 and CDR2 sequences are SEHNR and FQNEAQ (reference sequence). CDR3 sequence: CASSLDRALVSYTF. The CDR3 DNA follows: TGTGCCAGCAGCTTGGACAGGGCATTGGTTAGCTACACCTTC.

The chain joins TRBV7-9 to TRBJ2-1; D is unclear. The CDR3 contains 15 residues. Between the trimmed V and J ends, which lost 2 bases and 8 bases, there was a span of 16 bases. Germline CDR1 SEHNR, CDR2 FQNEAQ (reference sequence). The CDR3 coding sequence is TGTGCCAGCAGCTTAATTCGATCGGCGGTGGATGAGCAGTTCTTC. Its translation: CASSLIRSAVDEQFF. Using reference TRBV7-9 and TRBJ2-1 for the parts outside the CDR3, the full variable domain is DTGVSQNPRHKITKRGQNVTFRCDPISEHNRLYWYRQTLGQGPEFLTYFQNEAQLEKSRLLSDRFSAERPKGSFSTLEIQRTEQGDSAMYLCASSLIRSAVDEQFFGPGTRLTVL.

The V gene is TRBV9, the J gene TRBJ2-5, with 7 bases identical to TRBD1. Germline V CDR1 and CDR2: SGDLS, YYNGEE. The ends lost 3 bases at V and 7 bases at J; junction bases unmatched: 6. The CDR3 is made up of 13 amino acids. The CDR3 spells CASSGPQGLTQYF. In DNA form, the CDR3 reads TGTGCCAGCAGCGGTCCACAGGGGTTGACCCAGTACTTC.

The chain links TRBV5-4 to TRBJ1-6, with D uncertain. Germline-derived CDR1 and CDR2 are SGHNT and YYREEE (reference sequence). CDR3 length: 14 amino acids. V was trimmed by 2 bases and J by 8 bases, leaving 11 bases between them. This chain's CDR3 is CASSFEGVDSPLHF. The CDR3 DNA reads as TGTGCCAGCAGCTTCGAAGGAGTTGATTCACCCCTCCACTTT.

The CDR3 coding sequence is TGTGCCTGGAGTGTTTACACCGGGGAGCTGTTTTTT. It yields the protein CAWSVYTGELFF. The V and J genes are TRBV30 and TRBJ2-2; D remains ambiguous. Germline lookup yields CDR1 GTSNPN and CDR2 SVGIG (reference sequence). The V end lost 0 bases, the J end lost 3 bases, and 2 bases lay between the germline ends. This CDR3 has 12 amino acids.

The J gene is TRBJ1-4, the V gene TRBV7-9; D remains unclear. This CDR3 spans 15 amino acids. V dropped 2 bases and J dropped 0 bases, with 7 bases sitting between them. Germline lookup yields CDR1 SEHNR and CDR2 FQNEAQ (reference sequence). Written as DNA, the CDR3 is TGTGCCAGCAGCTTATCTGATCCAACTAATGAAAAACTGTTTTTT. As protein: CASSLSDPTNEKLFF.

J is TRBJ2-7 and V is TRBV7-8; D is uncertain. There are 12 residues in the CDR3. Trimming stripped 2 bases from V and 7 bases from J, with 9 bases between. CDR1 SGHVS and CDR2 FQNEAQ come from the germline V gene. The CDR3 region has the DNA TGTGCCAGCAGCTTACCAATTCGGGAGCAGTACTTC. It translates to CASSLPIREQYF.

Points on this clone: The sample holds other DNA sequences that translate to the same CDR3. This chain connects TRBV19 to TRBJ1-2, with D possibly TRBD1 on 5 matching bases. There are 13 residues in the CDR3. The germline V gene has CDR1 LNHDA and CDR2 SQIVND (reference sequence). V lost 3 bases and J lost 5, with 10 bases in between. In nucleotides, the CDR3 is TGTGCCAGTAGTATCGGTCAGGGTTATGGCTACACCTTC. This gives the protein CASSIGQGYGYTF.